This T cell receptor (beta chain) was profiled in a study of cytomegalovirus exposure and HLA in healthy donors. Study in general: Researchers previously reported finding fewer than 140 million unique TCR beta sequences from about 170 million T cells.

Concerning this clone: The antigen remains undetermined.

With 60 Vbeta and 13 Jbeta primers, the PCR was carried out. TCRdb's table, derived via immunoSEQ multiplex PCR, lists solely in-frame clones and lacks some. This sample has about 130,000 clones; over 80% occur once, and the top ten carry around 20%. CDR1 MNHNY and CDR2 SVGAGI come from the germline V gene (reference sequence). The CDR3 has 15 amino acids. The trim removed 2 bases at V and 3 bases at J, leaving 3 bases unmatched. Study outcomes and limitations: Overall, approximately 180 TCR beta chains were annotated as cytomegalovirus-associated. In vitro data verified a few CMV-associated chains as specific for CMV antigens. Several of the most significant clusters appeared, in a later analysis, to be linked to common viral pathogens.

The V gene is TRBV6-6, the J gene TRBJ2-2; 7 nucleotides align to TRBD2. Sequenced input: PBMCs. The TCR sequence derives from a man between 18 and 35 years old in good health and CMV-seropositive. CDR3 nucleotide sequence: TGTGCCAGCAGTTACGGCGGGGGATACACCGGGGAGCTGTTTTTT. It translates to CASSYGGGYTGELFF.